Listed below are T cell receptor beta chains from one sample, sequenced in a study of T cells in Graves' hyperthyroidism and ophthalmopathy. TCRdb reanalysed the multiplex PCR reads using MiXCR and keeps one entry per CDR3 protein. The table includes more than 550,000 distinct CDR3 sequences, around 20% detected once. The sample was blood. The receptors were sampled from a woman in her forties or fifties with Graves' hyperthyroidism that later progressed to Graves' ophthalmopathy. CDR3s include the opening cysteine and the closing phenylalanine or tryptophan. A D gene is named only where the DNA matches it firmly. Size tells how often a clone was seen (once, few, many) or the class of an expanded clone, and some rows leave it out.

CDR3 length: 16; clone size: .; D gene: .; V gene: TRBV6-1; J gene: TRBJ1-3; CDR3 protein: CASSRAGARSGNTIYF; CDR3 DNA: TGTGCCAGCAGTCGCGCGGGGGCGCGATCTGGAAACACCATATATTTT
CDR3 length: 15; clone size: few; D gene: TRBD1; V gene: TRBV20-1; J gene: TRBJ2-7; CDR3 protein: CSARSRDSYSYEQYF; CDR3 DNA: TGCAGTGCTAGAAGTCGGGACAGTTACTCCTACGAGCAGTACTTC
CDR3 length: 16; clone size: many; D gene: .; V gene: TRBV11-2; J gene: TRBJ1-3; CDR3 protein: CASSLDHAGSGNTIYF; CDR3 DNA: TGTGCCAGCAGCTTAGATCACGCAGGGAGCGGAAACACCATATATTTT
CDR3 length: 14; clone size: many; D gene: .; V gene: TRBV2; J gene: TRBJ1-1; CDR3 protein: CASSSTVGWTEAFF; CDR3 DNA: TGTGCCAGCAGTTCTACTGTGGGATGGACTGAAGCTTTCTTT
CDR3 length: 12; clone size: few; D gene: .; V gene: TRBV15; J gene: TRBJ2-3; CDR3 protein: CATSRATSRQYF; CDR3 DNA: TGTGCCACCAGCAGAGCGACAAGCAGGCAGTATTTT
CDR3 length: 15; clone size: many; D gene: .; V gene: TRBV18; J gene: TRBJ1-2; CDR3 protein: CASASRDDRGGGYTF; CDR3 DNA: TGTGCCAGCGCATCCCGGGACGACAGAGGAGGGGGCTACACCTTC
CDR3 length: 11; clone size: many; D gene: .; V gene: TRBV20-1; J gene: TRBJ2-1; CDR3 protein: CSATTGSEQFF; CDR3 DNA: TGCAGTGCTACTACAGGGTCCGAGCAGTTCTTC
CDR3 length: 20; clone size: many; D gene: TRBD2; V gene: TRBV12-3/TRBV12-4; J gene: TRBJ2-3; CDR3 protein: CASSSPHGASGDFGTDTQYF; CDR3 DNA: TGTGCCAGCAGTTCCCCCCATGGGGCTAGCGGGGACTTTGGCACAGATACGCAGTATTTT
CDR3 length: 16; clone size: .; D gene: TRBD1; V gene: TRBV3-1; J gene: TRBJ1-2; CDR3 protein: CASSRGTGGGNYGYTF; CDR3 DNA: TGTGCCAGCAGCCGAGGGACAGGGGGCGGAAACTATGGCTACACCTTC
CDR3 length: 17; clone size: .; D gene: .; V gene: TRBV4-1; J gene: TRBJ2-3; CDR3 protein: CASSQPIFGEGTDTQYF; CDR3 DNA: TGCGCCAGCAGCCAACCCATCTTTGGGGAGGGCACAGATACGCAGTATTTT
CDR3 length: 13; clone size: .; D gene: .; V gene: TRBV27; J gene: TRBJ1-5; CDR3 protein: CASSVVGNQPQHF; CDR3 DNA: TGTGCCAGCAGTGTCGTTGGCAATCAGCCCCAGCATTTT
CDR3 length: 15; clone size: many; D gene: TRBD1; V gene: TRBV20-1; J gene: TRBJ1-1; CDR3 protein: CSASPRRTGGTEAFF; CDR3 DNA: TGCAGTGCAAGCCCGAGGCGGACAGGGGGCACTGAAGCTTTCTTT
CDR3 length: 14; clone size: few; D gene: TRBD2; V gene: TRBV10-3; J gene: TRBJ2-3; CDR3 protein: CAINAGGFRDTQYF; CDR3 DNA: TGTGCCATCAATGCGGGGGGTTTTCGAGATACGCAGTATTTT
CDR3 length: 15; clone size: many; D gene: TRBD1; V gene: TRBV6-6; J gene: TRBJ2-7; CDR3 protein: CASSYSKTGFYEQYF; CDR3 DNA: TGTGCCAGCAGTTACTCCAAGACAGGGTTCTACGAGCAGTACTTC
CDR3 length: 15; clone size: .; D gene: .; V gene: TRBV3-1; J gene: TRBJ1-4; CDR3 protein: CASSPEAGGSEKLFF; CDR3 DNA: TGTGCCAGCAGCCCAGAAGCCGGTGGCAGTGAAAAACTGTTTTTT
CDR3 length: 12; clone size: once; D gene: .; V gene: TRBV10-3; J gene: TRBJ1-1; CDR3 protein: CAISGVNTEASF; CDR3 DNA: TGTGCCATCAGTGGTGTGAACACTGAAGCTTCCTTT
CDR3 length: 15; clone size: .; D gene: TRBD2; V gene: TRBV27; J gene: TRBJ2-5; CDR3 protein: CASSWTSGDGETQYF; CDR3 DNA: TGTGCCAGCAGTTGGACTAGCGGGGATGGGGAGACCCAGTACTTC
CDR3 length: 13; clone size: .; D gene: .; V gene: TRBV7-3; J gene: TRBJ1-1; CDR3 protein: CASRGGGDTEAFF; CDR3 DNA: TGTGCCAGCAGAGGAGGGGGAGACACTGAAGCTTTCTTT
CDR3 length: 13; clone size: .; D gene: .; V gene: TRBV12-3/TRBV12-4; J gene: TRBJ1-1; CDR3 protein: CASLEGLNTEAFF; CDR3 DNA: TGTGCCAGCCTTGAGGGATTGAACACTGAAGCTTTCTTT
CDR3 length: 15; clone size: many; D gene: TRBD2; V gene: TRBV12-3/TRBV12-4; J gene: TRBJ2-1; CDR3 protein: CASSRSGGGYNEQFF; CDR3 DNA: TGTGCCAGCAGCCGGAGCGGGGGGGGCTACAATGAGCAGTTCTTC
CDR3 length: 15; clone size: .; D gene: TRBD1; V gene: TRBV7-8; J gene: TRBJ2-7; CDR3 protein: CASSLVGTESYEQYF; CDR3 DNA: TGTGCCAGCAGCTTAGTAGGGACAGAGTCCTACGAGCAGTACTTC
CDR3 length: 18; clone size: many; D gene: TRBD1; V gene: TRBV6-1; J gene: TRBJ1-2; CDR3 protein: CASSYAPVTGAPNYGYTF; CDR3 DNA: TGTGCCAGCAGTTATGCCCCGGTGACAGGGGCGCCTAACTATGGCTACACCTTC
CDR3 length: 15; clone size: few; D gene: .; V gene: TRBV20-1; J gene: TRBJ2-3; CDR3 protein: CSAGDWGPYLDTQYF; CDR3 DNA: TGCAGTGCTGGAGATTGGGGACCCTATCTGGATACGCAGTATTTT
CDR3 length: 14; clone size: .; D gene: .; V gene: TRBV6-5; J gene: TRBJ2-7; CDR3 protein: CASSYSPEDYEQYF; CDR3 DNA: TGTGCCAGCAGTTACTCGCCGGAGGACTACGAGCAGTACTTC
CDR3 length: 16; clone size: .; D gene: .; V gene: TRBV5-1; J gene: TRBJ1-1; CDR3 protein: CASSWEEGSMNTEAFF; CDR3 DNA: TGCGCCAGCAGCTGGGAGGAAGGGAGCATGAACACTGAAGCTTTCTTT
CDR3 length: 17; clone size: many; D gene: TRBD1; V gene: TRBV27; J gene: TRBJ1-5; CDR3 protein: CASSLSQGALGNQPQHF; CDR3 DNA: TGTGCCAGCAGTTTATCACAGGGGGCGCTGGGCAATCAGCCCCAGCATTTT
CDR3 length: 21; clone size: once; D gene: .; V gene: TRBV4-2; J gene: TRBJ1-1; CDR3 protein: CASSQRVQRTAWGLMNTEAFF; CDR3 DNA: TGTGCCAGCAGCCAAAGGGTCCAGCGGACCGCATGGGGATTGATGAACACTGAAGCTTTCTTT
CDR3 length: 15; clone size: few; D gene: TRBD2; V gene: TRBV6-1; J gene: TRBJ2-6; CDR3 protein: CASSRGGAGANVLTF; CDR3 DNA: TGTGCCAGCAGTCGGGGGGGGGCCGGGGCCAACGTCCTGACTTTC
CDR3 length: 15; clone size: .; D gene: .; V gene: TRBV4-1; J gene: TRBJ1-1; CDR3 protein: CASSQPFGGQGEAFF; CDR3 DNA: TGCGCCAGCAGCCAACCTTTTGGGGGGCAAGGTGAAGCTTTCTTT
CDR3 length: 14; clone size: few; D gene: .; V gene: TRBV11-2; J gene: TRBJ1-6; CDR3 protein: CASSFGRGHSPLHF; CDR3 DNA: TGTGCCAGCAGCTTTGGGCGGGGACATTCACCCCTCCACTTT
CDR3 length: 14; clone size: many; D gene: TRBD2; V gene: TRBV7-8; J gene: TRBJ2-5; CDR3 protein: CASSPVAGVETQYF; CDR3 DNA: TGTGCCAGCAGCCCTGTAGCGGGGGTAGAGACCCAGTACTTC
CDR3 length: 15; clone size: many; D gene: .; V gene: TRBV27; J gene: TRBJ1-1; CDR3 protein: CASSLLAGMNTEAFF; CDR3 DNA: TGTGCCAGCAGTTTACTGGCAGGGATGAACACTGAAGCTTTCTTT
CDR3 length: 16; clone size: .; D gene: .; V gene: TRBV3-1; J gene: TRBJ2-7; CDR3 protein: CASSQDFRQGAIKQYF; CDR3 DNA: TGTGCCAGCAGCCAAGATTTCAGGCAGGGAGCCATCAAGCAGTACTTC
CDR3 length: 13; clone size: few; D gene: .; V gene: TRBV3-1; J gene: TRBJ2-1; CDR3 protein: CASSQDRGGEQFF; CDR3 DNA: TGTGCCAGCAGCCAAGATAGGGGGGGTGAGCAGTTCTTC
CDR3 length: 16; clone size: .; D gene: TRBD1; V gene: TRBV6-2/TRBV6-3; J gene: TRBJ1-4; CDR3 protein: CASSDPRGTGNEKLFF; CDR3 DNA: TGTGCCAGCAGTGACCCCAGGGGGACAGGGAACGAAAAACTGTTTTTT
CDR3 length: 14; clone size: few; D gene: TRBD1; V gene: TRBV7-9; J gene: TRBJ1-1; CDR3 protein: CASSWTGAVTEAFF; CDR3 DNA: TGTGCCAGCAGCTGGACAGGGGCGGTTACTGAAGCTTTCTTT
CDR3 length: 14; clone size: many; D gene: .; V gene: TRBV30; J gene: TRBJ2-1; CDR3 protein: CAWGGWAGDNEQFF; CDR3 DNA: TGTGCCTGGGGGGGATGGGCAGGGGACAATGAGCAGTTCTTC
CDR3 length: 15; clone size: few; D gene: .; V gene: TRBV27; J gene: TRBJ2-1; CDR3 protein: CASSLQDSSYNEQFF; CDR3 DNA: TGTGCCAGCAGTTTACAGGACAGCTCCTACAATGAGCAGTTCTTC
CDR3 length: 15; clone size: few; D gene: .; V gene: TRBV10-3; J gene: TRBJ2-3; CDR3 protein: CAISEVQGSTDTQYF; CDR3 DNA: TGTGCCATCAGTGAGGTCCAGGGGAGCACAGATACGCAGTATTTT
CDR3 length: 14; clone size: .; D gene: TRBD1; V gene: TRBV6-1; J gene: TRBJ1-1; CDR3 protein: CASSTGLGNTEAFF; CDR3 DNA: TGTGCCAGCTCGACAGGGCTGGGGAACACTGAAGCTTTCTTT
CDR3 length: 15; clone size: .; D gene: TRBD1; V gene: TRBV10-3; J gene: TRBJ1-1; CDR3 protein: CAISVKGQGNTEAFF; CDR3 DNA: TGTGCCATCAGCGTAAAGGGACAGGGGAACACTGAAGCTTTCTTT
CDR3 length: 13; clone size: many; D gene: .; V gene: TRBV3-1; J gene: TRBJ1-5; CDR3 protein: CASSQGTHQPQHF; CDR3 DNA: TGTGCCAGCAGCCAAGGGACACATCAGCCCCAGCATTTT
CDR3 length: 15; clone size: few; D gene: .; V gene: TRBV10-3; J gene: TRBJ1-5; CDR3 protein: CAISDNRLSREPQHF; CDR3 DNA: TGTGCCATCAGTGATAACAGGCTAAGCAGGGAGCCCCAGCATTTT
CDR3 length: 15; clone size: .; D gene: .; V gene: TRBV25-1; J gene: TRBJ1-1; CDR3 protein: CASSELGAAGTEAFF; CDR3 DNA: TGTGCCAGCAGTGAATTAGGGGCGGCGGGGACTGAAGCTTTCTTT
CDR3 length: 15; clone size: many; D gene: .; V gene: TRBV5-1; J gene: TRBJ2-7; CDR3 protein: CASSLAVLSSYEQYF; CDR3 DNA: TGCGCCAGCAGCCTGGCTGTCTTGAGCTCCTACGAGCAGTACTTC
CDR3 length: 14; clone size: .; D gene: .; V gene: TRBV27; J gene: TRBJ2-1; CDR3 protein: CASSALDSLNEQFF; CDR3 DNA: TGTGCCAGCAGTGCTTTAGATTCCCTCAATGAGCAGTTCTTC
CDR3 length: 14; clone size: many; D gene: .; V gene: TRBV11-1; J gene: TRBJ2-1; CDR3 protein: CASSYTEGPNEQFF; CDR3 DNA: TGTGCCAGCAGCTACACGGAGGGTCCCAATGAGCAGTTCTTC
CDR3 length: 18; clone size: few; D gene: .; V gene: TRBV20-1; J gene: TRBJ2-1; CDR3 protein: CSASGGQPTGLGYNEQFF; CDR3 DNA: TGCAGTGCTAGTGGGGGGCAACCTACGGGGTTGGGCTACAATGAGCAGTTCTTC